This is a list of T cell receptor beta chains from one sample in a study of T-cell memory formation after mild COVID-19. TCRdb re-derived calls from the 5' RACE reads in MiXCR, one entry per CDR3 protein. The table includes some 82,000 distinct CDR3 sequences, roughly 13% detected once. Sequences were obtained from PBMCs or a T cell subset sorted from them (not recorded which). These receptors came from a man aged 18 to 30 who had mild COVID-19 (a few samples of this study predate the infection). Cell type and time point are not known. Both conserved end residues are trimmed from each CDR3. Fields, in order: V gene, CDR3 length, CDR3 protein.

TRBV25-1 9 ASIFQETQY
TRBV20-1 12 SARTTLGTGELF
TRBV5-1 14 ASSLDRPGAKNIQY
TRBV7-6 13 ASSPSRLYTDTQY
TRBV29-1 10 SGQDLGNEQF
TRBV29-1 10 SVGIGSTEAF
TRBV7-2 16 ASSPPPGQSTNTGELF
TRBV7-9 12 ASRGGLIPDTQY
TRBV7-9 12 ASSPTFRNTEAF
TRBV11-2 12 ASSQGQGERAQY
TRBV6-5 15 ASSYSGVMGYNSPLH
TRBV6-5 15 ASSYSSGGRSTGELF